The 22 T cell receptor beta chains given below trace back to one sample, sequenced in a study of blood T cell repertoires in COVID-19. Some clones are missing from TCRdb's copy, which holds only in-frame ones; the method was immunoSEQ multiplex PCR. The table has approximately 390,000 clones, roughly 86% seen once. Input material: PBMCs or T cells enriched from blood (not recorded which). Source of these receptors: a woman in her 40s with acute COVID-19.

This clone showed up just once. The CDR3 spells CASSEQGSGNEQFF. The DNA for the CDR3 is TGTGCCAGCAGTGAACAGGGGAGCGGCAATGAGCAGTTCTTC. The rearrangement uses TRBV6-1 and TRBJ2-1; possibly TRBD1 for D (6 bases). CDR1 is MNHNS and CDR2 is SASEGT in the germline V gene. The CDR3 has 14 residues. Trimming pared 2 bases from V and 6 bases from J, leaving 11 bases between.

V usage is TRBV10-3 and J usage is TRBJ1-2; the D gene is possibly TRBD1 (6 bases). The CDR3 covers 18 residues. CDR1 is ENHRY, CDR2 SYGVKD, per germline. V was trimmed by 2 bases and J by 8 bases, leaving 27 bases between them. CDR3 region: CAISELRTGTLHMWGYTF. The DNA for the CDR3 is TGTGCCATCAGTGAGCTCAGAACCGGGACACTCCACATGTGGGGCTACACCTTC.

This chain uses TRBV3-1 (or the pseudogene TRBV3-2) with TRBJ1-1; TRBD1 matches at 7 bases. The germline gives CDR1 LGHDT, CDR2 YNNKEL (reference sequence). V lost 2 bases, J lost 12 bases, and 3 bases stayed unmatched. This CDR3 spans 11 amino acids. The CDR3 here is CASSQPGQSFF. CDR3 DNA: TGTGCCAGCAGCCAACCGGGACAGTCTTTCTTT.

The chain employs TRBV29-1 and TRBJ2-5, with 7 bases aligning to TRBD2. V dropped 4 bases and J dropped 2; count of bases not matched to a gene: 7. The CDR3 is 14 amino acids. The V gene's germline CDR1 is SQVTM and CDR2 ANQGSEA. The CDR3 nucleotides read TGCAGCGTTGTATTTGGGGGGGGTCAAGAGACCCAGTACTTC. It yields the protein CSVVFGGGQETQYF. The variable domain in full, completed from reference TRBV29-1 and TRBJ2-5, reads SAVISQKPSRDICQRGTSLTIQCQVDSQVTMMFWYRQQPGQSLTLIATANQGSEATYESGFVIDKFPISRPNLTFSTLTVSNMSPEDSSIYLCSVVFGGGQETQYFGPGTRLLVL.

A word on this clone: The same CDR3 also results from other DNA sequences found in this sample. The chain recombines TRBV24-1 with TRBJ2-7; D is uncertain. Trimming took off 3 bases at V and 0 bases at J, with 5 bases between the two ends. The V gene's germline CDR1 is KGHDR and CDR2 SFDVKD. The CDR3 extends over 13 amino acids. The CDR3 is CATSDPSSYEQYF. CDR3 DNA sequence: TGTGCCACCAGTGATCCCAGCTCCTACGAGCAGTACTTC.

This chain links TRBV2 with TRBJ2-7, with TRBD1 matching 7 bases. The CDR3 sequence is 15 residues long. The germline CDR1 and CDR2 sequences are SNHLY and FYNNEI. J was trimmed by 3 bases and V by 6 bases; bases with no gene match: 11. CDR3 nucleotides: TGTGCCAGCAGCGGGCCAGGGGGTATCGTCTACGAGCAGTACTTC. This encodes CASSGPGGIVYEQYF.

The V and J genes are TRBV3-1 (or the pseudogene TRBV3-2) and TRBJ1-2; unclear D gene. The CDR3 sequence is 15 residues long. The ends were cut back, 0 bases at V and 0 bases at J, with 8 bases in the middle. The germline V gene has CDR1 LGHDT and CDR2 YNNKEL (reference sequence). CDR3 in DNA: TGTGCCAGCAGCCAAGATGCTGTAGCTAACTATGGCTACACCTTC. Its protein is CASSQDAVANYGYTF.

The chain recombines TRBV2 with TRBJ2-3; 8 bases align to TRBD2. Germline trimming cut 9 bases from V and 3 bases from J; bases unmatched to any gene: 11. CDR3 length equals 15 residues. The V gene's germline CDR1 is SNHLY and CDR2 FYNNEI. CDR3 DNA sequence: TGTGCCAGTCGGTATAGCGGGGCAAATACAGATACGCAGTATTTT. It encodes CASRYSGANTDTQYF.

In its sample, this clone was seen a few times. This chain joins TRBV3-1 (or the pseudogene TRBV3-2) and TRBJ2-7; 10 nucleotides align to TRBD1. Germline assignment: CDR1 LGHDT and CDR2 YNNKEL (reference sequence). The CDR3 length is 15 residues. The junction had 8 bases not matched to a gene; V was cut back by 3 bases and J by 6 bases. The CDR3 loop reads CASSQRATGGVEQYF. DNA for the CDR3: TGTGCCAGCAGCCAGAGGGCGACAGGGGGCGTCGAGCAGTACTTC.

The V and J genes are TRBV28 and TRBJ1-2, with 10 bases identical to TRBD1. The length of the CDR3 is 15 residues. Germline trimming cut 5 bases from V and 5 bases from J; bases unmatched to any gene: 8. Germline V lookup: CDR1 MDHEN, CDR2 SYDVKM. This CDR3 is CASSTPPGQGYGYTF. CDR3 coding DNA: TGTGCCAGCAGTACACCCCCGGGACAGGGGTATGGCTACACCTTC.

The chain combines TRBV6-5 with TRBJ2-1; 7 nucleotides align to TRBD1. The CDR3 extends over 15 amino acids. The V segment lost 7 bases and the J segment 3 bases; nucleotides outside the gene matches: 9. In germline, CDR1 is MNHEY, CDR2 SVGAGI. The DNA for the CDR3 is TGTGCCAGCAAGACCGGGACAGAGCTCTACAATGAGCAGTTCTTC. Its protein is CASKTGTELYNEQFF.

The rearrangement joins TRBV3-1 (or the pseudogene TRBV3-2) to TRBJ1-6, with 7 nucleotides matching TRBD1. The J segment lost 0 bases and the V segment lost 0 bases, leaving 2 bases of the junction unmatched. This CDR3 comprises 17 residues. The V gene's germline CDR1 is LGHDT and CDR2 YNNKEL (reference sequence). CDR3 nucleotide sequence: TGTGCCAGCAGCCAAGAGGACAGGAGCTCCTATAATTCACCCCTCCACTTT. Protein: CASSQEDRSSYNSPLHF.

This chain's CDR3 is CAWSVRLAGVYHTGELFF. The CDR3 DNA reads TGTGCCTGGAGTGTACGCCTAGCGGGGGTTTACCACACCGGGGAGCTGTTTTTT. V gene TRBV30 combines with J gene TRBJ2-2; 10 nucleotides line up with TRBD2. The CDR3 runs to 18 residues. J lost 3 bases, V lost 0 bases, and 10 bases had no gene match. Germline loops: CDR1 GTSNPN, CDR2 SVGIG (reference sequence). The whole variable domain, filled in from reference TRBV30 and TRBJ2-2, reads SQTIHQWPATLVQPVGSPLSLECTVEGTSNPNLYWYRQAAGRGLQLLFYSVGIGQISSEVPQNLSASRPQDRQFILSSKKLLLSDSGFYLCAWSVRLAGVYHTGELFFGEGSRLTVL.

The rearrangement joins TRBV7-9 to TRBJ2-3; TRBD1 matches 8 bases. Germline V gene sequence: CDR1 SEHNR, CDR2 FQNEAQ (reference sequence). The CDR3 is 18 amino acids. The V gene end was trimmed by 4 bases and the J gene end by 5 bases; junction bases not matched to a gene: 17. The CDR3 here is CASSSPGDRGPSGDTQYF. The DNA for the CDR3 is TGTGCCAGCAGCTCCCCCGGTGACAGGGGCCCCTCGGGAGATACGCAGTATTTT.

The rearrangement uses TRBV5-5 and TRBJ2-3; possible D gene TRBD1, 7 bases. Germline V gene sequence: CDR1 SGHKS, CDR2 YYEKEE (reference sequence). The V gene lost 4 bases and the J gene lost 4 bases, with 16 bases spanning the gap. This CDR3 comprises 15 residues. The DNA of the CDR3 is TGTGCCAGCAGCATTCAGACAGGGAGGTCAGATACGCAGTATTTT. It translates to CASSIQTGRSDTQYF.

The rearrangement links TRBV27 to TRBJ2-7, with D hard to call. Germline V gives CDR1 MNHEY, CDR2 SMNVEV (reference sequence). This CDR3 contains 13 residues. V shed 3 bases and J shed 5 bases, with 11 bases lying between them. CDR3 residues: CASSFGQVDEQYF. The CDR3 region has the DNA TGTGCCAGCAGTTTTGGGCAGGTGGACGAGCAGTACTTC.

The chain carries TRBV12-3 or TRBV12-4 and TRBJ1-4, with D maybe TRBD1 (5 bases). V gave up 8 bases and J gave up 10 bases, with 14 bases separating them. This CDR3 spans 12 amino acids. CDR3: CASGVGGGKLFF. The CDR3 DNA reads as TGTGCCAGCGGAGTTGGGGGGGGAAAACTGTTTTTT.

The V and J genes are TRBV3-1 (or the pseudogene TRBV3-2) and TRBJ2-5; 12 nucleotides line up with TRBD2. The V segment lost 0 bases and the J segment 5 bases; nucleotides outside the gene matches: 13. The V gene's germline CDR1 is LGHDT and CDR2 YNNKEL (reference sequence). This CDR3 has 19 amino acids. The CDR3 is CASSQDFYASGGAGETQYF. CDR3 nucleotide sequence: TGTGCCAGCAGCCAAGATTTTTACGCTAGCGGGGGGGCAGGGGAGACCCAGTACTTC.

The chain couples TRBV2 to TRBJ1-5, with D perhaps TRBD1 (5 bases). From germline, CDR1 is SNHLY and CDR2 FYNNEI. Trimming removed 8 bases at V and 0 bases at J, with 14 bases between. The CDR3 is 15 residues long. The CDR3 sequence is CASRMGGYSNQPQHF. In DNA, the CDR3 is TGTGCCAGCCGAATGGGGGGGTATAGCAATCAGCCCCAGCATTTT.

The CDR3 nucleotides read TGCAGCGTTGACCAAAATGGACGGGGGAGTAACTATGGCTACACCTTC. This gives the protein CSVDQNGRGSNYGYTF. The V call is TRBV29-1, the J call TRBJ1-2; possible D gene TRBD1, 5 bases. The V end was cut by 3 bases, the J end by 1 base, with 18 bases between. The CDR3 length is 16 residues. CDR1 SQVTM and CDR2 ANQGSEA come from the germline V gene.

The chain employs TRBV15 and TRBJ2-1; D not certain. V was shortened by 3 bases and J by 0 bases, with 6 bases between the two germline ends. Germline CDR1 and CDR2: LNHNV and YYDKDF (reference sequence). The CDR3 contains 14 residues. The chain's CDR3 is CATSSSRSYNEQFF. The CDR3 DNA reads TGTGCCACCAGCAGCTCCCGCTCCTACAATGAGCAGTTCTTC.

CDR3 protein: CASSPGDRGHQPQHF. The CDR3 bases are TGTGCCAGCAGCCCCGGGGACAGGGGGCATCAGCCCCAGCATTTT. The chain couples TRBV21-1 to TRBJ1-5; the listed D gene, TRBD1, was not tested against the DNA. TRBV21-1 is a recognized pseudogene. The CDR3 runs to 15 residues.